This TCR beta chain was identified during a study of T cells in Graves' hyperthyroidism and ophthalmopathy. In its sample, this clonotype was seen many times. Trimming took 3 bases from V and 1 from J, leaving 15 bases between them. CDR3 size: 17 residues. Template material for amplifying TCR beta CDR3 regions consisted of RNA transcripts. The TCR CDR3 first-round RT-PCR relied on the HTBI primer set. TCRdb processed the multiplex PCR reads anew with MiXCR; each CDR3 protein has one entry. Of hundreds of thousands of distinct CDR3 sequences detected, 22% appear once; the ten largest clones hold over 55%.

The rearrangement links TRBV12-3 or TRBV12-4 to TRBJ2-2; D is perhaps TRBD2 (5 bases). Source material: blood. This TCR derives from a man aged 25 to 40 with Graves' ophthalmopathy. For the CDR3, the DNA is TGTGCCAGCAGTTTCGGTTTAGAGACTAAGAACACCGGGGAGCTGTTTTTT. It yields the protein CASSFGLETKNTGELFF.